This note documents a single TCR beta chain sequence. Its antigen remains unidentified. Per-nucleotide qualities are absent, and no much larger clonotype sits a single base away. The source of the sample is a study of circulating tumor DNA in untreated peripheral T-cell lymphoma (dated by TCRdb to the early 2020s). The paper as a whole reports these results and caveats: Tumor-specific clonotypes were identified in about 81% of patients, with identification achieved from about nine tenths of baseline tissues and about 70% of baseline serum samples.

V is pared back by 5 bases and J by 6 bases, with 13 bases lying between the germline termini. CDR1 SGHVT and CDR2 SQSDAQ were looked up in the germline V gene. The CDR3 starts with the cysteine, ends with the phenylalanine, and has 13 residues. Only the CDR3 DNA is retained, 39 bases long and in frame from the first base. The method behind the library was the immunoSEQ multiplex PCR assay. This is the immuneACCESS table as TCRdb keeps it, with only in-frame sequences that have V and J called. A part of the clones is gone; compared with another copy, unresolved V genes explain less than half, and the rest is unexplained. The sample table shows 540 or so clones, and over 60% are seen once. The leading ten clones occupy roughly 3% of the sample. Tumor-specific TCR clonotypes were identified by sequencing baseline tumor tissue collected before treatment. To monitor patients with peripheral T-cell lymphoma who were getting frontline treatment on a trial, the study applied next-generation sequencing to T-cell receptor sequences.

This sequence was found in a human donor with peripheral T-cell lymphoma. The sequence links TRBV7-4 to TRBJ1-2; a tentative D match to TRBD1 spans 6 bases. The sample consisted of tumor tissue. The CDR3 corresponds to CASSQNRDHGYTF. The nucleotide sequence reads as follows: TGTGCCAGCAGCCAAAACAGGGACCATGGCTACACCTTC. Outside the CDR3, residues come from the reference TRBV7-4 and TRBJ1-2 proteins, so the full variable domain is: GAGVSQSPRYKVAKRGRDVALRCDSISGHVTLYWYRQTLGQGSEVLTYSQSDAQRDKSGRPSGRFSAERPERSVSTLKIQRTEQGDSAVYLCASSQNRDHGYTFGSGTRLTVV.